The following is a T cell receptor beta chain sequence with its context. Other DNA variants within this sample encode the same CDR3. The sample is drawn from a study of blood T cell repertoires in COVID-19. In the study overall: Sites in the United States, Italy and Spain provided acute and convalescent COVID-19 samples. PBMCs, B-cell-depleted T cells, or T cells provided the cDNA or gDNA that made up the material.

CDR3 length: 12 residues. Trimming took 3 bases from V and 2 from J, leaving 4 bases between them. Germline loops: CDR1 KGHSH, CDR2 LQKENI. As handled by the study authors: From reference gene primer amplification, estimates of nucleated cell counts were derived. The table came from immunoSEQ multiplex PCR; TCRdb's copy has only in-frame clones and leaves some out. V and J calls and clone size come straight from that table; D and trimming were deduced from the DNA. The sample lists fewer than 350,000 clones; around four fifths were seen once. Sequenced: peripheral blood. The J gene is TRBJ2-5, the V gene TRBV18; D call uncertain. This receptor was identified in a woman aged 45-60 years with active or convalescent COVID-19. The CDR3 is CASSPQQETQYF. The CDR3 coding sequence is TGTGCCAGCTCACCGCAGCAAGAGACCCAGTACTTC.